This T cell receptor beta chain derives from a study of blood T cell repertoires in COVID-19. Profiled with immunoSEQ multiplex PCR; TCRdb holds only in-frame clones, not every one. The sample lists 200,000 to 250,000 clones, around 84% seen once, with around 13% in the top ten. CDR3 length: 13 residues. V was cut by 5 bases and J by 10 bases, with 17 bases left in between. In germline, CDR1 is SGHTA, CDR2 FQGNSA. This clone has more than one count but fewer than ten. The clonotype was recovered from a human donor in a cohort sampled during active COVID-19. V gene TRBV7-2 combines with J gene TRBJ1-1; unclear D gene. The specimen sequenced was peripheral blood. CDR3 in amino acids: CASSKGGRAAAFF. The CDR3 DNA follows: TGTGCCAGCAGCAAAGGAGGGAGGGCGGCAGCTTTCTTT.